One sample yielded the 10 T cell receptor beta chains listed below, sequenced in a study of cytomegalovirus exposure and HLA in healthy donors. The PCR had 60 Vbeta and 13 Jbeta primers. Only in-frame clones appear in the TCRdb table, and some are missing; sequencing was by immunoSEQ multiplex PCR. The sample consists of about 150,000 clones, 75% of them appearing once. The specimen sequenced was PBMCs. Receptors were obtained from a man aged 30 to 39 in good health and CMV-seronegative.

V gene TRBV5-8 combines with J gene TRBJ2-7, with D possibly being TRBD1 (6 bases). The CDR3 sequence is 14 residues long. The V gene's germline CDR1 is SGHTS and CDR2 YDEGEE. V lost 5 bases, J lost 6 bases, and 18 bases lay in between. The CDR3: CASSPEQGRREQYF. The CDR3 coding sequence is TGTGCCAGCAGTCCAGAACAGGGAAGGCGCGAGCAGTACTTC.

The V call is TRBV5-6, the J call TRBJ1-5; D not resolved. Germline V gene lookup returns CDR1 SGHDT and CDR2 YYEEEE. The CDR3 length is 14 residues. Trimming left V 3 bases short and J 3 bases short, with 10 bases between. The CDR3 loop reads CASSSGLPNQPQHF. The CDR3 bases are TGTGCCAGCAGCTCCGGGTTGCCCAATCAGCCCCAGCATTTT.

This clone showed up just once. The chain links TRBV11-1 to TRBJ2-7; 7 positions agree with TRBD1. CDR3 size: 17 residues. The J segment lost 4 bases and the V segment lost 5 bases, leaving 17 bases of the junction unmatched. Germline lookup yields CDR1 SGHAT and CDR2 FQDESV (reference sequence). CDR3 residues: CASSRSRVGDSRYEQYF. DNA for the CDR3: TGTGCCAGCAGCCGCTCAAGGGTCGGGGACAGCCGATACGAGCAGTACTTC.

This sequence joins TRBV11-2 and TRBJ2-7; tentatively, D is TRBD2 (7 bases). CDR3 length equals 12 residues. Trimming shortened V by 7 bases and J by 11 bases, and 18 bases separated the two germline ends. The germline V gene has CDR1 SGHAT and CDR2 FQNNGV. The CDR3 sequence: CASKGGGSSEYF. As DNA, the CDR3 is TGTGCCAGCAAAGGGGGGGGGTCGAGTGAGTACTTC.

The V gene is TRBV28, the J gene TRBJ2-3; a weak D match, TRBD2 (5 bases). The CDR3 spans 13 residues. V was pared by 3 bases and J by 4 bases, with 8 bases between. CDR1 and CDR2 from the germline V gene are MDHEN and SYDVKM. The DNA for the CDR3 is TGTGCCAGCAGTTTCCCGCGGGCAGATACGCAGTATTTT. Protein product: CASSFPRADTQYF. The complete variable domain, with remaining parts taken from reference TRBV28 and TRBJ2-3, reads DVKVTQSSRYLVKRTGEKVFLECVQDMDHENMFWYRQDPGLGLRLIYFSYDVKMKEKGDIPEGYSVSREKKERFSLILESASTNQTSMYLCASSFPRADTQYFGPGTRLTVL.

The gene calls are TRBV30 and TRBJ2-5, with 9 bases fitting TRBD1. Germline-derived CDR1 and CDR2 are GTSNPN and SVGIG (reference sequence). The CDR3 extends over 16 amino acids. V gave up 4 bases and J gave up 4 bases; unmatched junction bases: 13. As DNA, the CDR3 is TGTGCCTGGACTCAACGATTTTCACAGGGGGCAGAGACCCAGTACTTC. Amino acid sequence: CAWTQRFSQGAETQYF.

This rearrangement joins TRBV15 to TRBJ1-4; TRBD1 matches 8 bases. The germline gives CDR1 LNHNV, CDR2 YYDKDF (reference sequence). The CDR3 is 15 amino acids. The V and J ends lost 5 bases and 4 bases, in that order; junction bases with no gene match: 6. In DNA, the CDR3 is TGTGCCACCAGCGTCCGACAGGGGTTTAATGAAAAACTGTTTTTT. It codes for CATSVRQGFNEKLFF.

The rearrangement links TRBV11-2 to TRBJ2-7; 7 nucleotides align to TRBD2. The CDR3 has 15 residues. CDR1 SGHAT and CDR2 FQNNGV come from the germline V gene. Trimming cost V 4 bases and J 6 bases; bases outside gene matches: 12. The CDR3 sequence: CASSSMLAGVSEQYF. CDR3 bases: TGTGCCAGCAGCTCTATGCTCGCGGGAGTATCCGAGCAGTACTTC.

This clone was seen only a few times. The gene calls are TRBV4-1 and TRBJ1-1, with 7 bases fitting TRBD1. The V segment lost 3 bases and the J segment 11 bases; nucleotides outside the gene matches: 6. The CDR3 runs to 12 residues. Germline V gives CDR1 MGHRA, CDR2 YSYEKL. CDR3 sequence reads: CASSHPDREAFF. The CDR3, as DNA: TGCGCCAGCAGCCATCCCGACAGGGAGGCTTTCTTT.

The chain carries TRBV12-5 and TRBJ1-2; 8 bases are shared with TRBD1. With V trimmed by 6 bases and J by 6 bases, 15 bases remained unmatched. The CDR3 runs 16 residues. CDR1 is LGHNT and CDR2 is FRNRAP in the germline V gene. CDR3 sequence (DNA): TGTGCTAGTGGACTCGTCGACCGGGACAGGATCGATGGCTACACCTTC. Protein sequence: CASGLVDRDRIDGYTF.